The source of this TCR beta chain is a study of T cells after yellow fever vaccination. Study as a whole: SMART-Seq v4 Ultra Low Input handled preparation of low-cell-number fractions.

CDR3 length: 16 residues. Between the trimmed V and J ends, which lost 0 bases and 10 bases, there was a span of 19 bases. Germline V gene sequence: CDR1 LNHNV, CDR2 YYDKDF (reference sequence). This clonotype was seen repeatedly, ten times or more. Generation of TCR cDNA used 5'RACE template switching (which added a universal primer site and UMIs). TCRdb reprocessed the 5' RACE reads via MiXCR and lists one record per CDR3 protein. Of 85,000 to 100,000 distinct CDR3 sequences listed, around 5.8% are singletons. The genes are TRBV15 and TRBJ2-1; D is undetermined. The clonotype originates from a man aged 18-30 years who received the YFV17D yellow fever vaccine. This sample comprised CD8+ T cells sorted from PBMCs, obtained 10 days after the yellow fever booster vaccination. The CDR3 DNA follows: TGTGCCACCAGCAGAGATTCCGGACCCCGCATGGTCGAGCAGTTCTTC. Amino acids: CATSRDSGPRMVEQFF.